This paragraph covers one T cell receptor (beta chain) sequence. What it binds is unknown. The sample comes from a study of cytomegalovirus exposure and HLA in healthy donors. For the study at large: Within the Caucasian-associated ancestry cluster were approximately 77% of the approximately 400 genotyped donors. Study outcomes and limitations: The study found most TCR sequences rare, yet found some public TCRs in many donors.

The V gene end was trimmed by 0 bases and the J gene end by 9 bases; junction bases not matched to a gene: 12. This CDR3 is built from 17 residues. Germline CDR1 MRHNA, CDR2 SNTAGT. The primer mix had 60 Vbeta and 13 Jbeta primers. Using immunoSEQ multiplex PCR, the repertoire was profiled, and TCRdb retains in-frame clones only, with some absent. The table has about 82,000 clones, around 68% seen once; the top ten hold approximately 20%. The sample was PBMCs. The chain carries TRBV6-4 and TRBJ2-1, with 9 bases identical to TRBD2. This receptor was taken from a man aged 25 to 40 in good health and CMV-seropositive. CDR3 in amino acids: CASSDSWREGLRGEQFF. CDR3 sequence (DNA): TGTGCCAGCAGTGACTCGTGGCGGGAGGGCCTTCGCGGTGAGCAGTTCTTC.